This T cell receptor beta chain derives from a study of T cells in localized non-small cell lung cancer. Study conclusions and caveats: Sequencing involved a lone tumor region, leaving heterogeneity possible.

About this clone itself: Antigen unknown.

Clones were read by immunoSEQ multiplex PCR, and TCRdb kept only the in-frame ones, dropping some. Here the sample spans 70,000 to 95,000 clones, under 95% being singletons. The sample consisted of PBMCs, taken before any cancer treatment. The source of this sequence is a woman aged 35 to 69 with stage II squamous cell lung carcinoma.

The CDR3, as DNA: TGTGCCAGCAGTGGCGAGGGGAGAAAACTGTTTTTT. It encodes CASSGEGRKLFF. The rearrangement joins TRBV2 to TRBJ1-4, with D tentatively TRBD1 (5 bases). Germline V gene data show CDR1 as SNHLY and CDR2 as FYNNEI. V lost 4 bases and J lost 10, with 10 bases in between. This CDR3 contains 12 residues.